This entry lists 27 T cell receptor beta chains sequenced from one sample in a study of beta chain features in type 1 diabetes. Isolated RNA was reverse transcribed in full, so expressed TCRB transcripts were sequenced. This table comes from immunoSEQ multiplex PCR, and its TCRdb copy is limited to in-frame clones, with some not included. This table holds 130,000 to 150,000 clones, more than 9% found once. Input material: naive CD4+ T cells from blood. The receptors were gathered from a man aged 18 to 35 in good health.

The chain uses TRBV11-3 and TRBJ2-3, with TRBD2 matching over 8 bases. The germline V gene has CDR1 SGHNT and CDR2 YENEEA. J gave up 4 bases and V 5 bases, and 14 bases lay outside the gene matches. CDR3 length equals 17 residues. CDR3 region: CASSPSGAAGAADTQYF. In DNA form, the CDR3 reads TGTGCCAGCAGCCCGTCGGGGGCAGCGGGGGCGGCAGATACGCAGTATTTT.

This clone has a count of ten or more. The rearrangement uses TRBV7-2 and TRBJ2-2; D not certain. The CDR3 sequence is 13 residues long. CDR1 and CDR2 from the germline V gene are SGHTA and FQGNSA. The V end was cut by 4 bases, the J end by 6 bases, with 9 bases between. The chain's CDR3 is CASSSDIPGELFF. In DNA, the CDR3 is TGTGCCAGCAGCTCTGACATTCCCGGGGAGCTGTTTTTT.

This clone appeared a few times. The J gene is TRBJ2-1, the V gene TRBV6-6; 7 nucleotides align to TRBD2. The trim removed 2 bases at V and 7 bases at J, leaving 2 bases unmatched. The CDR3 totals 13 residues. Germline V gene data show CDR1 as MNHNY and CDR2 as SVGAGI (reference sequence). CDR3 protein: CASSYGGGNEQFF. Written as DNA, the CDR3 is TGTGCCAGCAGTTACGGGGGAGGGAATGAGCAGTTCTTC.

The rearrangement joins TRBV7-9 to TRBJ2-3; 8 nucleotides agree with TRBD2. The CDR3 is made up of 17 amino acids. V lost 3 bases to trimming and J lost 2 bases; unmatched junction nucleotides: 10. Germline CDR1 is SEHNR and CDR2 is FQNEAQ (reference sequence). The CDR3 loop is CASSFLAGGFNTDTQYF. CDR3 DNA: TGTGCCAGCAGCTTTCTAGCGGGCGGGTTTAACACAGATACGCAGTATTTT.

V usage is TRBV10-1 and J usage is TRBJ2-3, with TRBD2 matching over 13 bases. Germline values: CDR1 WNHNN, CDR2 SYGVQD (reference sequence). The V and J ends lost 4 bases and 0 bases, in that order; junction bases with no gene match: 7. This CDR3 region has 18 residues. CDR3 region: CASSGRLAGGSSTDTQYF. CDR3 nucleotide sequence: TGCGCCAGCAGTGGACGACTAGCGGGGGGTTCTAGCACAGATACGCAGTATTTT.

This clone was counted between two and nine times. In DNA form, the CDR3 reads TGTGCCAGCAGCTTGGGAGATGGGCCCCAGCATTTT. Translating gives CASSLGDGPQHF. The rearrangement links TRBV5-6 to TRBJ1-5; no firm D call. The CDR3 consists of 12 residues. The ends were cut back, 0 bases at V and 9 bases at J, with 7 bases in the middle. Looked up from germline, CDR1 is SGHDT and CDR2 is YYEEEE.

This clone has more than one count but fewer than ten. V and J are TRBV27 and TRBJ2-7; 8 nucleotides agree with TRBD2. Germline trimming cut 5 bases from V and 4 bases from J; bases unmatched to any gene: 13. There are 16 residues in the CDR3. Germline V gene data show CDR1 as MNHEY and CDR2 as SMNVEV (reference sequence). The CDR3 is CASSTYPRGGGYEQYF. The CDR3 DNA is TGTGCCAGCAGTACTTACCCACGGGGGGGCGGGTACGAGCAGTACTTC.

This chain connects TRBV5-1 to TRBJ1-3; tentative D call: TRBD1 (5 bases). This CDR3 is built from 14 residues. Germline V gene sequence: CDR1 SGHRS, CDR2 YFSETQ. Trimming left V 0 bases short and J 4 bases short, with 8 bases between. The CDR3 protein is CASSLGSGGNTIYF. In DNA, the CDR3 is TGCGCCAGCAGCTTGGGTTCAGGGGGAAACACCATATATTTT. Looking up the rest from reference TRBV5-1 and TRBJ1-3 gives the full variable domain: KAGVTQTPRYLIKTRGQQVTLSCSPISGHRSVSWYQQTPGQGLQFLFEYFSETQRNKGNFPGRFSGRQFSNSRSEMNVSTLELGDSALYLCASSLGSGGNTIYFGEGSWLTVV.

The rearrangement uses TRBV6-5 and TRBJ2-5, with D possibly TRBD2 on 5 matching bases. V was trimmed by 2 bases and J by 5 bases, leaving 9 bases between them. CDR3 size: 13 residues. The germline CDR1 and CDR2 sequences are MNHEY and SVGAGI. CDR3 DNA: TGTGCCAGCAGTTACGCGCGGAGGGAGACCCAGTACTTC. It yields the protein CASSYARRETQYF.

The rearrangement joins TRBV18 to TRBJ2-1, with D unresolved. The CDR3 contains 13 residues. The germline CDR1 and CDR2 sequences are KGHSH and LQKENI. Deletions cut 0 bases from V and 5 bases from J, with 5 bases between. The CDR3 loop is CASSPPPDNEQFF. The CDR3 nucleotides read TGTGCCAGCTCACCACCCCCGGACAATGAGCAGTTCTTC.

A few counts support this clone. V and J are TRBV27 and TRBJ2-7; 7 positions match TRBD1. Germline V gene sequence: CDR1 MNHEY, CDR2 SMNVEV (reference sequence). V lost 5 bases, J lost 6 bases, and 16 bases stayed unmatched. The CDR3 is 16 amino acids. This CDR3 reads CASSPGTVRLKGEQYF. The CDR3 DNA sequence: TGTGCCAGCAGTCCCGGGACAGTTCGCCTGAAGGGCGAGCAGTACTTC.

The chain uses TRBV11-2 and TRBJ2-7; 10 nucleotides agree with TRBD1. This CDR3 contains 15 residues. The trim removed 5 bases at V and 6 bases at J, leaving 10 bases unmatched. Germline V gene lookup returns CDR1 SGHAT and CDR2 FQNNGV. The CDR3 DNA sequence: TGTGCCAGCAGCCTACTGAGACAGGGGGCTTCCGAGCAGTACTTC. Translated: CASSLLRQGASEQYF.

This clone showed up just a few times. V and J are TRBV21-1 and TRBJ2-3; the tabulated D call, TRBD1, remains unverified against the DNA. TRBV21-1 is given as a pseudogene. The CDR3 covers 14 residues. The CDR3 bases are TGTGCCAGCCGCGACAGTCAGGGCACAGATACGCAGTATTTT. It encodes CASRDSQGTDTQYF.

The table lists this clone with a few counts. V is TRBV18 and J is TRBJ2-5, with 7 bases lining up with TRBD1. Germline lookup yields CDR1 KGHSH and CDR2 LQKENI. Unmatched junction bases numbered 11, after V lost 3 bases and J lost 7 bases. The CDR3 covers 15 residues. The CDR3 sequence is CASSPPGTVGGTQYF. The CDR3 nucleotides are TGTGCCAGCTCACCGCCTGGGACAGTCGGAGGGACCCAGTACTTC.

This clone was counted between two and nine times. V and J are TRBV19 and TRBJ1-2; possibly TRBD1 for D (5 bases). The CDR3 consists of 16 residues. CDR1 and CDR2 (germline): LNHDA, SQIVND (reference sequence). Trimming removed 9 bases at V and 0 bases at J, with 20 bases between. DNA for the CDR3: TGTGCCAGCGCACTGGCCCTGACAGATACTAACTATGGCTACACCTTC. As protein: CASALALTDTNYGYTF.

This clone was counted many times. The chain uses TRBV29-1 and TRBJ2-3; D perhaps matches TRBD1 (5 bases). V lost 6 bases to trimming and J lost 0 bases, with 19 bases between them. Germline V gene data show CDR1 as SQVTM and CDR2 as ANQGSEA. The CDR3 extends over 16 amino acids. CDR3 amino acids: CSVAPRQGTSTDTQYF. In nucleotides, the CDR3 is TGCAGCGTCGCCCCCCGGCAGGGTACAAGCACAGATACGCAGTATTTT.

This clone was seen a few times. The rearrangement joins TRBV5-4 to TRBJ2-2, with 8 bases aligning to TRBD2. Germline trimming cut 4 bases from V and 7 bases from J; bases unmatched to any gene: 9. The V gene's germline CDR1 is SGHNT and CDR2 YYREEE (reference sequence). There are 15 residues in the CDR3. CDR3 amino acids: CASSRVGGAVGELFF. The DNA of the CDR3 is TGTGCCAGCAGCAGGGTCGGGGGGGCCGTCGGGGAGCTGTTTTTT.

This sequence joins TRBV7-2 and TRBJ1-6; D may be TRBD1 (5 bases). The CDR3 spans 17 residues. The V end lost 1 base, the J end lost 0 bases, and 10 bases lay between the germline ends. Germline V lookup: CDR1 SGHTA, CDR2 FQGNSA. The CDR3 nucleotides are TGTGCCAGCAGCTTAGACCCGGGGGGCTCCTATAATTCACCCCTCCACTTT. Translated, it gives CASSLDPGGSYNSPLHF. Full variable domain (rest looked up from reference TRBV7-2 and TRBJ1-6): GAGVSQSPSNKVTEKGKDVELRCDPISGHTALYWYRQSLGQGLEFLIYFQGNSAPDKSGLPSDRFSAERTGGSVSTLTIQRTQQEDSAVYLCASSLDPGGSYNSPLHFGNGTRLTVT.

The chain combines TRBV4-1 with TRBJ2-2; tentative D call: TRBD2 (6 bases). The CDR3 covers 16 residues. V was cut by 6 bases and J by 4 bases, with 18 bases left in between. The germline gives CDR1 MGHRA, CDR2 YSYEKL. CDR3 region: CASRPYLAKGTGELFF. The CDR3 nucleotides read TGCGCCAGCAGACCGTATCTAGCGAAAGGCACCGGGGAGCTGTTTTTT.

V is TRBV19 and J is TRBJ1-5; 8 bases map to TRBD1. The V gene's germline CDR1 is LNHDA and CDR2 SQIVND (reference sequence). The CDR3 has 16 residues. The V and J ends lost 4 bases and 7 bases, in that order; junction bases with no gene match: 12. DNA for the CDR3: TGTGCCAGTAGTACAACAAGGGACAGGCTTTGGCAGCCCCAGCATTTT. Translated: CASSTTRDRLWQPQHF. The full variable domain, rest sourced from reference TRBV19 and TRBJ1-5, is DGGITQSPKYLFRKEGQNVTLSCEQNLNHDAMYWYRQDPGQGLRLIYYSQIVNDFQKGDIAEGYSVSREKKESFPLTVTSAQKNPTAFYLCASSTTRDRLWQPQHFGDGTRLSIL.

The sample holds a few counts of this clone. The chain combines TRBV5-4 with TRBJ1-1, with 7 nucleotides matching TRBD1. The V segment lost 4 bases and the J segment 3 bases; nucleotides outside the gene matches: 6. The CDR3 is made up of 14 amino acids. Germline V gene sequence: CDR1 SGHNT, CDR2 YYREEE (reference sequence). The CDR3 is CASSQGQTYTEAFF. CDR3 sequence (DNA): TGTGCCAGCAGCCAGGGACAGACCTACACTGAAGCTTTCTTT.

The chain has TRBV4-3 and TRBJ2-7, with 7 bases lining up with TRBD1. This CDR3 spans 15 amino acids. Germline assignment: CDR1 LGHNA and CDR2 YSLEER. After removal of 2 bases from V and 2 bases from J, the junction contained 6 bases not matched to a gene. The CDR3 nucleotides are TGCGCCAGCAGCCAAAAGGGACAGTCAACCTACGAGCAGTACTTC. This sequence encodes CASSQKGQSTYEQYF.

V and J are TRBV4-3 and TRBJ1-4; TRBD1 aligns across 7 bases. The CDR3 runs to 17 residues. In germline, CDR1 is LGHNA, CDR2 YSLEER. The V segment lost 1 base and the J segment 5 bases; nucleotides outside the gene matches: 10. The CDR3: CASSQAIQAGQNEKLFF. CDR3 nucleotides: TGCGCCAGCAGCCAAGCCATCCAGGCGGGACAGAATGAAAAACTGTTTTTT.

The genes are TRBV7-7 and TRBJ2-7; D possibly corresponds to TRBD1 (6 bases). This CDR3 is built from 13 residues. Trimming cost V 0 bases and J 7 bases, with 10 bases left between them. CDR1 is SSHAT and CDR2 is FNYEAQ in the germline V gene (reference sequence). The CDR3 reads CASSLATGLEQYF. The CDR3 DNA is TGTGCCAGCAGCTTAGCCACAGGGTTGGAGCAGTACTTC.

The chain employs TRBV4-3 and TRBJ2-2; 9 bases line up with TRBD2. Per the germline V gene, CDR1 is LGHNA and CDR2 is YSLEER. The CDR3 has 17 amino acids. J gave up 4 bases and V 1 base, and 7 bases lay outside the gene matches. The CDR3 DNA is TGCGCCAGCAGCCAAGCTGGGCGGGGGGGCCTCACCGGGGAGCTGTTTTTT. This gives the protein CASSQAGRGGLTGELFF.

The chain combines TRBV27 with TRBJ1-1, with D uncertain. Germline values: CDR1 MNHEY, CDR2 SMNVEV (reference sequence). This CDR3 is 13 amino acids long. V lost 6 bases and J 0 bases, leaving 8 bases between the germline ends. CDR3: CASRFRMNTEAFF. The CDR3 DNA sequence: TGTGCCAGCAGGTTCAGGATGAACACTGAAGCTTTCTTT.

The chain has TRBV25-1 and TRBJ2-7; D is possibly TRBD2 (5 bases). Germline V CDR1 and CDR2: MGHDK, SYGVNS. This CDR3 region has 14 residues. Trimming removed 2 bases from V and 6 bases from J, with 14 bases in between. The CDR3, as DNA: TGTGCCAGCAGTGAAAAGGGCGGGCTCTCCGAGCAGTACTTC. Translation gives CASSEKGGLSEQYF.